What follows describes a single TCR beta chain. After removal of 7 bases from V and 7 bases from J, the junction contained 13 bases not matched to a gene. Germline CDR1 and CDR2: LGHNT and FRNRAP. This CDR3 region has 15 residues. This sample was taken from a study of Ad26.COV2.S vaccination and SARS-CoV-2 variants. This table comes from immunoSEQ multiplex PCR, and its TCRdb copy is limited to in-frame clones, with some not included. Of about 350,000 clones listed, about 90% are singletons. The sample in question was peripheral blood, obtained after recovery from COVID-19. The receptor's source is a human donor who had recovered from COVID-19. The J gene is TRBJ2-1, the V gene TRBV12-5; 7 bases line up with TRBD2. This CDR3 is CASAMGAGPKNEQFF. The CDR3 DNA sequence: TGTGCTAGTGCCATGGGAGCGGGGCCGAAAAATGAGCAGTTCTTC.